The 21 T cell receptor beta chains below all came from one sample that was sequenced in a study of Graves' ophthalmopathy and Graves' hyperthyroidism. RNA transcripts were the template, and TCR beta CDR3 regions were amplified from them. HTBI primers primed a first-round RT-PCR, and a second-round multiplex PCR followed. From the multiplex PCR reads, TCRdb called clonotypes with MiXCR, one entry per CDR3 protein. The sample gives 200,000 to 250,000 distinct CDR3 sequences, under 30% of which show up once; 8.5% to 9.5% is in the top ten. Sequencing was done on a sample of peripheral blood. The origin of the receptors is a middle-aged man with Graves' ophthalmopathy.

This chain uses TRBV28 with TRBJ2-5, with 7 bases identical to TRBD2. The CDR3 consists of 13 residues. Germline V lookup: CDR1 MDHEN, CDR2 SYDVKM. V shed 8 bases, J shed 4 bases, and the junction held 7 bases outside the gene matches. This CDR3 reads CASAGAGLETQYF. The CDR3 DNA follows: TGTGCCAGCGCGGGAGCGGGACTAGAGACCCAGTACTTC.

This clonotype came up many times. V is TRBV12-3 or TRBV12-4 and J is TRBJ1-1; D might be TRBD1 (5 bases). The CDR3 loop spans 12 amino acids. V dropped 6 bases and J dropped 3 bases, with 8 bases sitting between them. CDR3: CASRQGHTEAFF. The CDR3 DNA reads as TGTGCCAGCAGGCAGGGTCACACTGAAGCTTTCTTT.

This clonotype was counted many times. This likely comes from a read error, as the CDR3 has no conserved phenylalanine or tryptophan at its end. The chain joins TRBV20-1 to TRBJ1-5, with D possibly TRBD1 on 6 matching bases. V lost 0 bases to trimming and J lost 1 base, with 16 bases between them. This CDR3 comprises 17 residues. Germline V gene data show CDR1 as DFQATT and CDR2 as SNEGSKA (reference sequence). Written as DNA, the CDR3 is TGCAGTGCTAGAGACCCCTCCCCAGGGGACAGCAATCAGCCCCAGCATCTT. As protein: CSARDPSPGDSNQPQHL.

This chain uses TRBV12-5 with TRBJ2-5, with TRBD1 matching over 9 bases. The CDR3 covers 17 residues. Germline loops: CDR1 LGHNT, CDR2 FRNRAP. The trim removed 5 bases at V and 0 bases at J, leaving 10 bases unmatched. CDR3 bases: TGTGCTAGTGGTGCCGGGACAGGGAACTACGACCAAGAGACCCAGTACTTC. This encodes CASGAGTGNYDQETQYF. Using reference TRBV12-5 and TRBJ2-5 for the parts outside the CDR3, the full variable domain is DARVTQTPRHKVTEMGQEVTMRCQPILGHNTVFWYRQTMMQGLELLAYFRNRAPLDDSGMPKDRFSAEMPDATLATLKIQPSEPRDSAVYFCASGAGTGNYDQETQYFGPGTRLLVL.

The chain carries TRBV7-9 and TRBJ2-7; D unresolved. Germline CDR1 SEHNR, CDR2 FQNEAQ (reference sequence). V dropped 4 bases and J dropped 2 bases, with 9 bases sitting between them. The CDR3 extends over 13 amino acids. This chain's CDR3 is CASSSDAAYEQYF. The CDR3 bases are TGTGCCAGCAGCTCGGACGCCGCCTACGAGCAGTACTTC.

This clonotype was detected many times. The chain employs TRBV9 and TRBJ1-6; 7 nucleotides match TRBD1. J lost 5 bases, V lost 3 bases, and 5 bases had no gene match. This CDR3 is 15 amino acids long. From germline, CDR1 is SGDLS and CDR2 YYNGEE. The CDR3, as DNA: TGTGCCAGCAGCGGCGGGACAGCTAATAATTCACCCCTCCACTTT. It is translated as CASSGGTANNSPLHF.

The chain is built from TRBV12-3 or TRBV12-4 and TRBJ1-3, with D perhaps TRBD1 (5 bases). Trimming took 3 bases from V and 3 from J, leaving 6 bases between them. The CDR3 contains 13 residues. CDR3 in amino acids: CASSLGVGNTIYF. CDR3 DNA sequence: TGTGCCAGCAGTTTGGGGGTTGGAAACACCATATATTTT.

The chain couples TRBV27 to TRBJ2-4; 8 bases line up with TRBD1. The CDR3 covers 14 residues. J lost 8 bases, V lost 5 bases, and 8 bases had no gene match. The V gene's germline CDR1 is MNHEY and CDR2 SMNVEV (reference sequence). CDR3 protein: CASSPSQGADIQYF. CDR3 sequence (DNA): TGTGCCAGCAGTCCATCCCAGGGGGCGGACATTCAGTACTTC.

In this sample, this clonotype turned up once. The chain links TRBV12-3 or TRBV12-4 to TRBJ1-1; D is possibly TRBD1 (5 bases). This CDR3 region has 15 residues. V was trimmed by 6 bases and J by 0 bases, leaving 14 bases between them. The CDR3 sequence: CASSVGGGMNTEAFF. CDR3 bases: TGTGCCAGCAGCGTTGGGGGAGGGATGAACACTGAAGCTTTCTTT.

The chain recombines TRBV12-3 or TRBV12-4 with TRBJ2-5, with 10 bases identical to TRBD1. J was trimmed by 4 bases and V by 6 bases; bases with no gene match: 5. CDR3 size: 14 residues. CDR3: CASRGQGWRETQYF. The CDR3 nucleotides read TGTGCCAGCAGGGGACAGGGGTGGCGAGAGACCCAGTACTTC.

This clonotype was observed at least ten times. This chain's CDR3 is CASRLTGNPLKGETQYF. The CDR3 DNA reads TGTGCCAGTCGCCTAACCGGGAACCCCTTAAAGGGAGAGACCCAGTACTTC. V usage is TRBV6-5 and J usage is TRBJ2-5, with D possibly TRBD2 on 5 matching bases. Germline V CDR1 and CDR2: MNHEY, SVGAGI. The CDR3 is made up of 17 amino acids. V lost 9 bases to trimming and J lost 4 bases, with 27 bases between them.

The table lists this clonotype with many counts. The rearrangement links TRBV30 to TRBJ2-2, with 9 bases matching TRBD1. Germline-derived CDR1 and CDR2 are GTSNPN and SVGIG (reference sequence). V dropped 0 bases and J dropped 4; count of bases not matched to a gene: 6. The CDR3 covers 16 residues. Written as DNA, the CDR3 is TGTGCCTGGAGTGTTGTCCCGGGACAGGGCACCGGGGAGCTGTTTTTT. This codes for CAWSVVPGQGTGELFF. Full variable domain (rest looked up from reference TRBV30 and TRBJ2-2): SQTIHQWPATLVQPVGSPLSLECTVEGTSNPNLYWYRQAAGRGLQLLFYSVGIGQISSEVPQNLSASRPQDRQFILSSKKLLLSDSGFYLCAWSVVPGQGTGELFFGEGSRLTVL.

This clonotype showed up many times. This chain uses TRBV27 with TRBJ1-1, with 9 nucleotides matching TRBD1. The CDR3 extends over 14 amino acids. CDR1 is MNHEY, CDR2 SMNVEV, per germline (reference sequence). Trimming cost V 5 bases and J 7 bases; bases outside gene matches: 8. The CDR3 coding sequence is TGTGCCAGCAGTCCGGACAGGGGAGGCCTTGAAGCTTTCTTT. Translated, it gives CASSPDRGGLEAFF.

J is TRBJ2-7 and V is TRBV6-5, with D possibly being TRBD2 (5 bases). V was trimmed by 8 bases and J by 5 bases, leaving 16 bases between them. The CDR3 runs to 13 residues. CDR1 and CDR2 from the germline V gene are MNHEY and SVGAGI. The CDR3 region has the DNA TGTGCCAGCGGACTCGATGACATCCACGAGCAGTACTTC. Encoded protein: CASGLDDIHEQYF.

This clonotype was counted at least ten times. The chain carries TRBV6-5 and TRBJ2-7; 7 nucleotides line up with TRBD2. J gave up 2 bases and V 9 bases, and 10 bases lay outside the gene matches. This CDR3 is 14 amino acids long. The V gene's germline CDR1 is MNHEY and CDR2 SVGAGI. CDR3 residues: CASTRSGLPYEQYF. The CDR3 nucleotides are TGTGCCAGTACACGCTCGGGACTACCCTACGAGCAGTACTTC.

This clonotype has at least ten counts. V gene TRBV20-1 combines with J gene TRBJ2-5; D is undetermined. V lost 1 base, J lost 2 bases, and 8 bases lay in between. Per the germline V gene, CDR1 is DFQATT and CDR2 is SNEGSKA (reference sequence). This CDR3 is 13 amino acids long. The CDR3 sequence is CSARGAWQETQYF. The CDR3 DNA follows: TGCAGTGCTAGAGGGGCGTGGCAAGAGACCCAGTACTTC.

This clonotype was seen ten or more times. V and J are TRBV19 and TRBJ2-7; D is perhaps TRBD1 (6 bases). Germline loops: CDR1 LNHDA, CDR2 SQIVND (reference sequence). Trimming cost V 1 base and J 5 bases, with 12 bases left between them. This CDR3 is 14 amino acids long. CDR3 sequence (DNA): TGTGCCAGTAGTATAGTTACAGGGTCCAACGAGCAGTACTTC. This codes for CASSIVTGSNEQYF.

This clonotype was seen more than once but under ten times. This sequence joins TRBV18 and TRBJ2-5; D gene ambiguous. The CDR3 totals 13 residues. CDR1 is KGHSH and CDR2 is LQKENI in the germline V gene. The V end lost 1 base, the J end lost 2 bases, and 5 bases lay between the germline ends. CDR3 amino acids: CASSPQVQETQYF. CDR3 nucleotide sequence: TGTGCCAGCTCACCACAGGTTCAAGAGACCCAGTACTTC.

This clonotype was observed at least ten times. The chain couples TRBV29-1 to TRBJ2-7; 10 nucleotides agree with TRBD1. From germline, CDR1 is SQVTM and CDR2 ANQGSEA. The V segment lost 6 bases and the J segment 9 bases; nucleotides outside the gene matches: 11. The CDR3 consists of 13 residues. Here the CDR3 reads CSVAGTGAPMQYF. In nucleotides, the CDR3 is TGCAGCGTCGCCGGGACAGGGGCTCCGATGCAGTACTTC.

J is TRBJ2-2 and V is TRBV6-4, with D possibly TRBD2 on 5 matching bases. Trimming left V 0 bases short and J 3 bases short, with 5 bases between. Germline values: CDR1 MRHNA, CDR2 SNTAGT. The CDR3 consists of 14 residues. The CDR3 region is CASSDSRDTGELFF. The CDR3 DNA reads as TGTGCCAGCAGTGACTCGCGGGACACCGGGGAGCTGTTTTTT.

This clonotype was recorded many times. The rearrangement joins TRBV20-1 to TRBJ1-2, with TRBD1 identical over 9 bases. Germline V gives CDR1 DFQATT, CDR2 SNEGSKA (reference sequence). This CDR3 contains 14 residues. V lost 6 bases and J lost 3; bases outside the gene matches: 8. The CDR3 region is CSADRGAVDYGYTF. The CDR3 DNA is TGCAGTGCGGACAGGGGAGCAGTTGACTATGGCTACACCTTC.